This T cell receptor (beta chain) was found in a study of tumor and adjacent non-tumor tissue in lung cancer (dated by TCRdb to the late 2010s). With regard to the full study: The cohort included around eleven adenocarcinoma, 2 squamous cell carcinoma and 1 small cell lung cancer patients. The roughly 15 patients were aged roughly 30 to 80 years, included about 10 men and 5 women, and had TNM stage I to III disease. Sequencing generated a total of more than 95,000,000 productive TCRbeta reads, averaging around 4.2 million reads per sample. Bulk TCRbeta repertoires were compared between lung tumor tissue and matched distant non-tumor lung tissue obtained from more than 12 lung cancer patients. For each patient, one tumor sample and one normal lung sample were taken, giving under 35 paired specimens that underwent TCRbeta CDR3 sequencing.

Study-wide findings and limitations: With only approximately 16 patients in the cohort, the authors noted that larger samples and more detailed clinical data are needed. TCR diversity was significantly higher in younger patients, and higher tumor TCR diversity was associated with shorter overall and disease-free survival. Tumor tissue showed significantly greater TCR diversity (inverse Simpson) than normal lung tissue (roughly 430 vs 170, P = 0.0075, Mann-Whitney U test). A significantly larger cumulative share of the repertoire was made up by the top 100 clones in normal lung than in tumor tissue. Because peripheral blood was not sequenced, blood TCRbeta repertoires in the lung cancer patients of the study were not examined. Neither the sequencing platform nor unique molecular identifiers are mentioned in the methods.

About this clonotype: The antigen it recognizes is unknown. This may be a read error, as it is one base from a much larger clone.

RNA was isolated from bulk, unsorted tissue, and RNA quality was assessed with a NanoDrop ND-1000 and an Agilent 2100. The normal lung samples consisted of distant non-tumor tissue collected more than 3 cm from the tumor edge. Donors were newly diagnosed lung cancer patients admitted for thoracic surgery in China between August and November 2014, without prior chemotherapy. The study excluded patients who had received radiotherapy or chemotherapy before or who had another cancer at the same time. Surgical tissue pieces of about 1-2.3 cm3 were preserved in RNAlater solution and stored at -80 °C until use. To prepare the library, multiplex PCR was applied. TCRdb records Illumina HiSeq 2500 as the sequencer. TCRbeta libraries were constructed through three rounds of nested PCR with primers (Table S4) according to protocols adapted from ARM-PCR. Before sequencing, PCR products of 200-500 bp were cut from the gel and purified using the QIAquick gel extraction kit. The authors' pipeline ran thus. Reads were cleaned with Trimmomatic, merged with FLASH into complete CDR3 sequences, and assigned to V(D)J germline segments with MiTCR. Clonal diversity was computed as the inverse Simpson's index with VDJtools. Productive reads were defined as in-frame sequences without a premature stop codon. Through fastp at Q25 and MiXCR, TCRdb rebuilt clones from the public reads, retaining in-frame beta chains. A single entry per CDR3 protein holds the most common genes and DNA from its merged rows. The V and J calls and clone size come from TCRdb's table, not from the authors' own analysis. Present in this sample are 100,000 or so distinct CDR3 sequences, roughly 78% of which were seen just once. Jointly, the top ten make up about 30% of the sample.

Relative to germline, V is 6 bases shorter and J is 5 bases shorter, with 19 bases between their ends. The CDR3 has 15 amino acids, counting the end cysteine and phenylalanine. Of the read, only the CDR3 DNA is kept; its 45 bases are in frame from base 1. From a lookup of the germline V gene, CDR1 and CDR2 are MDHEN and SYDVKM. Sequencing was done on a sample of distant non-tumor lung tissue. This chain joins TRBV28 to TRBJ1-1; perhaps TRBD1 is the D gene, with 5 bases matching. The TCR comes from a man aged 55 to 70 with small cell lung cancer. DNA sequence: TGTGCCAGCAGGAATTACTGGGGGAGAATGACTGAAGCTTTCTTT. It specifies CASRNYWGRMTEAFF.